Sequencing of this T cell receptor (beta chain) was carried out in a study of TIL therapy for anti-PD-1-resistant metastatic lung cancer. Study in general: Median patient age was 54, ranging about 35-80 years.

The CDR3 is made up of 13 amino acids. In germline, CDR1 is MNHNS, CDR2 SASEGT. The ends lost 3 bases at V and 14 bases at J; junction bases unmatched: 7. Stated time point: pre-treatment sample, taken before nivolumab and TIL therapy. Patients were adults with stage 4 NSCLC. Sequencing used immunoSEQ v3. Sequenced by immunoSEQ multiplex PCR; TCRdb stores in-frame clones only, minus some. The repertoire holds 16,000 or so clones, roughly 70% seen once, with 36% in the top ten. The chain joins TRBV6-1 to TRBJ2-3; 11 bases are shared with TRBD2. This receptor was identified in a person between 30 and 80 years old with non-small cell lung cancer. This specimen was blood, taken at baseline. CDR3 region: CASSDVAGGPRYF. CDR3 DNA: TGTGCCAGCAGTGATGTAGCGGGGGGGCCCCGGTATTTT.